Listed here are 15 T cell receptor beta chains from one sample, sequenced in a study of response to subunit inactivated influenza vaccine. MiXCR, run by TCRdb on the RT-PCR reads, gives a single entry per CDR3 protein. This table has about 610,000 distinct CDR3 sequences, 14% appearing once. The source was PBMCs from blood, collected 11 to 12 days after vaccination. The receptors derive from a man aged 50 or older who received an inactivated influenza vaccine.

The rearrangement joins TRBV2 to TRBJ2-1; TRBD2 matches 7 bases. V was clipped by 7 bases and J by 8 bases; unmatched bases: 17. The CDR3 consists of 16 residues. Germline CDR1 and CDR2: SNHLY and FYNNEI. This chain's CDR3 is CASIGYSGNILYEQFF. CDR3 sequence (DNA): TGTGCCAGCATCGGGTACAGCGGGAATATTTTATATGAGCAGTTCTTC.

This clonotype was recorded a few times. V is TRBV5-5 and J is TRBJ2-1, with D perhaps TRBD1 (6 bases). Germline V gene data show CDR1 as SGHKS and CDR2 as YYEKEE (reference sequence). Trimming cost V 2 bases and J 0 bases, with 9 bases left between them. The CDR3 is made up of 15 amino acids. The CDR3 spells CASSFGQSSYNEQFF. The CDR3 DNA follows: TGTGCCAGCAGCTTCGGACAGAGCTCCTACAATGAGCAGTTCTTC.

The genes are TRBV6-5 and TRBJ2-3, with 14 bases matching TRBD2. The V segment lost 0 bases and the J segment 5 bases; nucleotides outside the gene matches: 1. This CDR3 is built from 16 residues. CDR1 and CDR2 from the germline V gene are MNHEY and SVGAGI. This CDR3 reads CASSYSTSGRGDTQYF. The CDR3 coding sequence is TGTGCCAGCAGTTACTCGACTAGCGGGAGGGGAGATACGCAGTATTTT.

This chain joins TRBV20-1 and TRBJ2-5; 9 nucleotides agree with TRBD2. This CDR3 comprises 14 residues. Losses at the gene ends were 4 bases for V and 0 bases for J; bases not matched to a gene: 3. Germline CDR1 reads DFQATT; CDR2 reads SNEGSKA (reference sequence). The CDR3 is CSATTSGHQETQYF. CDR3 in DNA: TGCAGTGCTACCACTAGCGGGCACCAAGAGACCCAGTACTTC.

There are a few counts of this clonotype. The J gene is TRBJ2-7, the V gene TRBV19, with 7 bases aligning to TRBD1. The CDR3 covers 15 residues. CDR1 is LNHDA, CDR2 SQIVND, per germline (reference sequence). Trimming cost V 6 bases and J 2 bases; bases outside gene matches: 10. The CDR3 coding sequence is TGTGCCAGTAGGGTCTCGGACAGGTGGACCTACGAGCAGTACTTC. This translates into CASRVSDRWTYEQYF.

The chain couples TRBV7-9 to TRBJ2-7; 7 nucleotides match TRBD2. Germline V gene data show CDR1 as SEHNR and CDR2 as FQNEAQ (reference sequence). With 2 bases clipped from V and 1 base from J, the junction kept 8 bases outside the gene matches. The CDR3 sequence is 16 residues long. The CDR3 DNA sequence: TGTGCCAGCAGCTTATCCCCCCTAGCGGCGTCCTACGAGCAGTACTTC. Protein sequence: CASSLSPLAASYEQYF.

This clonotype has a handful of counts. V gene TRBV6-1 combines with J gene TRBJ2-7, with unresolved D. Trimming pared 8 bases from V and 1 base from J, leaving 15 bases between. This CDR3 is built from 14 residues. Per the germline V gene, CDR1 is MNHNS and CDR2 is SASEGT. The CDR3, as DNA: TGTGCCAGCGGGGATGGGCTGGGATCCTACGAGCAGTACTTC. Translation: CASGDGLGSYEQYF.

The chain links TRBV12-3 or TRBV12-4 to TRBJ2-2; a possible D gene is TRBD1 (6 bases). With 6 bases removed from V and 3 bases from J, the gap between germline ends came to 17 bases. The CDR3 has 16 amino acids. CDR3 DNA sequence: TGTGCCAGCAGATCATCCGGACAGCGAGACACCGGGGAGCTGTTTTTT. It is translated as CASRSSGQRDTGELFF.

This clonotype was found a few times. The V call is TRBV20-1, the J call TRBJ2-3; TRBD2 agrees at 8 bases. The CDR3 totals 14 residues. Trimming took 6 bases from V and 3 from J; bases not matched to a gene: 8. Germline CDR1 reads DFQATT; CDR2 reads SNEGSKA (reference sequence). The CDR3, as DNA: TGCAGTGCCCCCCCCGGACTAGCTACAGATACGCAGTATTTT. It codes for CSAPPGLATDTQYF.

This chain links TRBV7-9 with TRBJ2-3, with 7 bases that match TRBD1. With 5 bases clipped from V and 0 bases from J, the junction kept 8 bases outside the gene matches. In germline, CDR1 is SEHNR, CDR2 FQNEAQ (reference sequence). The CDR3 is made up of 16 amino acids. The DNA of the CDR3 is TGTGCCAGCAGCGACAGGGACACCGCTAGCACAGATACGCAGTATTTT. Translating gives CASSDRDTASTDTQYF.

This clonotype was seen repeatedly, ten times or more. The V call is TRBV24-1, the J call TRBJ2-5; 7 positions agree with TRBD2. Germline trimming cut 4 bases from V and 3 bases from J; bases unmatched to any gene: 10. Germline V gene data show CDR1 as KGHDR and CDR2 as SFDVKD. CDR3 length equals 16 residues. The CDR3 coding sequence is TGTGCCACCAGTGAGAGCGGGACGGGGGACGAAGAGACCCAGTACTTC. Amino acid sequence: CATSESGTGDEETQYF.

This clonotype occurred a few times. The genes are TRBV6-1 and TRBJ1-1, with 8 bases that match TRBD1. This CDR3 region has 14 residues. J lost 11 bases, V lost 6 bases, and 14 bases had no gene match. The germline V gene encodes CDR1 MNHNS and CDR2 SASEGT. DNA for the CDR3: TGTGCCAGCAGGGTCGGACAGGGATCAACTGGGGCTTTCTTT. Translation: CASRVGQGSTGAFF.

Many counts were recorded for this clonotype. This chain joins TRBV10-3 and TRBJ1-2; 11 positions agree with TRBD1. V was pared by 9 bases and J by 3 bases, with 3 bases of the junction left unmatched. The CDR3 is 13 residues long. Looked up from germline, CDR1 is ENHRY and CDR2 is SYGVKD. In DNA form, the CDR3 reads TGTGCCATTGGACAGGGGGCGGACTATGGCTACACCTTC. Amino acids: CAIGQGADYGYTF.

In the case of this clonotype: A much more abundant neighbour one base away suggests this may be a read error. The chain carries TRBV12-3 or TRBV12-4 and TRBJ2-4; D may be TRBD1 (5 bases). CDR3 length: 15 amino acids. Trimming left V 1 base short and J 8 bases short, with 15 bases between. Here the CDR3 DNA reads TGTGCCAGCAGTTTAGTAGGGGCGTATATGGACATTCAGTACTTC. As protein: CASSLVGAYMDIQYF.

This clonotype was counted a few times. The chain's CDR3 is CATSDFVVDQETQYF. CDR3 nucleotide sequence: TGTGCCACCAGTGATTTCGTTGTTGACCAAGAGACCCAGTACTTC. The V gene is TRBV24-1, the J gene TRBJ2-5, with unresolved D. Germline CDR1 KGHDR, CDR2 SFDVKD. Deletions cut 1 base from V and 0 bases from J, with 8 bases between. CDR3 length: 15 residues.